This TCR beta chain was identified in a study of cytomegalovirus exposure and HLA in healthy donors. PCR involved 60 Vbeta and 13 Jbeta primers. Libraries were prepared by immunoSEQ multiplex PCR; TCRdb keeps only in-frame clonotypes and omits some of them. The sample lists roughly 220,000 clones, approximately 70% occurring once. This clone was seen more than once but under ten times. Trimming pared 0 bases from V and 1 base from J, leaving 3 bases between. This CDR3 region has 12 residues. CDR1 and CDR2 from the germline V gene are SQVTM and ANQGSEA. The sample comprised PBMCs. The clonotype comes from a man aged 35 to 55 in good health and CMV-seropositive. J is TRBJ1-1 and V is TRBV29-1; D unresolved. The CDR3: CSVEEANTEAFF. CDR3 sequence (DNA): TGCAGCGTTGAAGAGGCGAACACTGAAGCTTTCTTT. The complete variable domain, with remaining parts taken from reference TRBV29-1 and TRBJ1-1, reads SAVISQKPSRDICQRGTSLTIQCQVDSQVTMMFWYRQQPGQSLTLIATANQGSEATYESGFVIDKFPISRPNLTFSTLTVSNMSPEDSSIYLCSVEEANTEAFFGQGTRLTVV.